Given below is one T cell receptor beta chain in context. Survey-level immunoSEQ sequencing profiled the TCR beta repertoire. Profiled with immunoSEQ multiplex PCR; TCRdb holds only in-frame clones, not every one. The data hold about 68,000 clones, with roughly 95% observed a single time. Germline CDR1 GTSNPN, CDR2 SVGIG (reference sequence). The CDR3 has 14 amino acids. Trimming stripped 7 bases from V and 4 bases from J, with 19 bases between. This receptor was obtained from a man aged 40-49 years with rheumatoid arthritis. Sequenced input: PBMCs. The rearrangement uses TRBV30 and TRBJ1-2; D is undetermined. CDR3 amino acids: CAFTAVENLYGYTF. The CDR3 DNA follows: TGTGCCTTCACGGCCGTCGAGAACCTCTATGGCTACACCTTC.